This TCR beta chain was captured in a study of identical twins. TCRdb reprocessed the 5' RACE reads with MiXCR, giving one entry per CDR3 protein. This sample has under 300,000 distinct CDR3 sequences, with roughly 13% found just once. The sequencing sample was made of memory (CD45RO+) T cells sorted from blood. The receptor's source is a woman aged 18-29 years in good health.

The DNA of the CDR3 is TGTGCCAGCCAGCTAGCGCTCACAGATACGCAGTATTTT. Protein product: CASQLALTDTQYF. V gene TRBV5-5 combines with J gene TRBJ2-3, with a weak D call TRBD2 (6 bases). V lost 7 bases and J 2 bases, leaving 11 bases between the germline ends. The germline V gene has CDR1 SGHKS and CDR2 YYEKEE (reference sequence). The CDR3 totals 13 residues. The full variable domain, its missing parts supplied by reference TRBV5-5 and TRBJ2-3, is DAGVTQSPTHLIKTRGQQVTLRCSPISGHKSVSWYQQVLGQGPQFIFQYYEKEERGRGNFPDRFSARQFPNYSSELNVNALLLGDSALYLCASQLALTDTQYFGPGTRLTVL.